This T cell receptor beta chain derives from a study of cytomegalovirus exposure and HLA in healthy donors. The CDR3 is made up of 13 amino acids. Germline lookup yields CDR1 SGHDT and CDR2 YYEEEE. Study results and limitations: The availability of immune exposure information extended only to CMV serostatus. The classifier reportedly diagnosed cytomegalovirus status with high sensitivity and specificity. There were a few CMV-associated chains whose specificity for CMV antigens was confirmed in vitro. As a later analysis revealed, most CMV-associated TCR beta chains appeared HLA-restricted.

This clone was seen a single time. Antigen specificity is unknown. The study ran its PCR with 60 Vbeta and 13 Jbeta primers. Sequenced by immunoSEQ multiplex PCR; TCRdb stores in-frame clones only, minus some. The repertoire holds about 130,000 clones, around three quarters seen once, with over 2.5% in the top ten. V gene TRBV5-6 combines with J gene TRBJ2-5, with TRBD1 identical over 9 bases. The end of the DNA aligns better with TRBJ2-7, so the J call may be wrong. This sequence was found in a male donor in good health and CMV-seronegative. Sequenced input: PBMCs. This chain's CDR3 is CASSRTGAYEQYF. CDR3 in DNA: TGTGCCAGCAGCAGGACAGGGGCCTACGAGCAGTACTTC.